Below, 11 T cell receptor beta chains from the same sample are listed, as sequenced in a study of somatic mutations in cytotoxic T cells in rheumatoid arthritis (dated by TCRdb to 2016 to 2017). The method behind the library was the immunoSEQ multiplex PCR assay. The immuneACCESS repertoire file appears here via TCRdb, limited to in-frame rearrangements. These files lack a portion of the clones; in checked studies, under half of the deficit traces to unresolved V genes, and the cause of the others is not known. In all, the sample holds 9,500 to 15,000 clones, and less than 90% of those were seen once. The ten largest clones take up approximately 15% of the sample. The sequenced sample consisted of CD8+ T cells sorted from blood. These receptors were obtained from an older woman in good health.

V usage is TRBV13 and J usage is TRBJ2-5; D remains unclear. V was pared by 5 bases and J by 5 bases, with 12 bases between. Germline assignment: CDR1 PRHDT and CDR2 FYEKMQ (reference sequence). The CDR3 loop spans 13 amino acids. CDR3 sequence (DNA): TGTGCCAGCAGCCAACTCGAAAAGGAGACCCAGTACTTC. Encoded protein: CASSQLEKETQYF.

The CDR3 loop reads CASGEARTGELFF. CDR3 in DNA: TGTGCCAGCGGGGAGGCGAGGACCGGGGAGCTGTTTTTT. This rearrangement joins TRBV9 to TRBJ2-2; perhaps TRBD2 as D (6 bases). Germline V gene sequence: CDR1 SGDLS, CDR2 YYNGEE. The CDR3 has 13 amino acids. Trimming shortened V by 7 bases and J by 5 bases, and 12 bases separated the two germline ends.

This clone was detected only once. The V and J genes are TRBV28 and TRBJ1-6; D is unresolved. Trimming took 3 bases from V and 0 from J, leaving 6 bases between them. The germline V gene has CDR1 MDHEN and CDR2 SYDVKM. This CDR3 spans 15 amino acids. Written as DNA, the CDR3 is TGTGCCAGCAGTTTCTTCGGCTCCTATAATTCACCCCTCCACTTT. The encoded protein is CASSFFGSYNSPLHF. Filled out from reference TRBV28 and TRBJ1-6, the complete variable domain reads DVKVTQSSRYLVKRTGEKVFLECVQDMDHENMFWYRQDPGLGLRLIYFSYDVKMKEKGDIPEGYSVSREKKERFSLILESASTNQTSMYLCASSFFGSYNSPLHFGNGTRLTVT.

The rearrangement joins TRBV5-4 to TRBJ2-5, with D perhaps TRBD2 (6 bases). V lost 1 base and J lost 1, with 11 bases in between. The CDR3 runs 15 residues. From germline, CDR1 is SGHNT and CDR2 YYREEE (reference sequence). CDR3 region: CASSLTTSFQETQYF. CDR3 DNA: TGTGCCAGCAGCTTGACCACTAGCTTCCAAGAGACCCAGTACTTC.

The rearrangement joins TRBV30 to TRBJ2-2; 8 bases are shared with TRBD1. The CDR3 contains 16 residues. J gave up 5 bases and V 2 bases, and 10 bases lay outside the gene matches. The germline V gene encodes CDR1 GTSNPN and CDR2 SVGIG (reference sequence). CDR3 DNA sequence: TGTGCCTGGAGTTTCCCGGCAGGGGGCGTTACCGGGGAGCTGTTTTTT. It encodes CAWSFPAGGVTGELFF.

This chain connects TRBV9 to TRBJ2-1, with 8 positions matching TRBD2. Germline CDR1 is SGDLS and CDR2 is YYNGEE. Losses at the gene ends were 3 bases for V and 2 bases for J; bases not matched to a gene: 10. The CDR3 totals 17 residues. The CDR3 DNA is TGTGCCAGCAGCGACCCTACGGGGGGGCTGACCTACAATGAGCAGTTCTTC. It translates to CASSDPTGGLTYNEQFF.

CDR3 nucleotide sequence: TGTGCCAGCAGCTTGGGTGGGGCCTGCGAGCAGTACTTC. It translates to CASSLGGACEQYF. The chain has TRBV13 and TRBJ2-7, with D possibly matching TRBD1 (5 bases). V lost 3 bases to trimming and J lost 6 bases, with 12 bases between them. CDR1 is PRHDT and CDR2 is FYEKMQ in the germline V gene (reference sequence). This CDR3 contains 13 residues.

The chain recombines TRBV9 with TRBJ2-1; possible D gene TRBD2, 6 bases. The germline V gene has CDR1 SGDLS and CDR2 YYNGEE. This CDR3 is built from 13 residues. Trimming took off 3 bases at V and 9 bases at J, with 13 bases between the two ends. CDR3 coding DNA: TGTGCCAGCAGCGAGGAGGGGCTCGGTGAGCAGTTCTTC. Translating gives CASSEEGLGEQFF.

This sequence joins TRBV11-2 and TRBJ2-3; D is possibly TRBD2 (5 bases). Deletions cut 5 bases from V and 0 bases from J, with 12 bases between. The CDR3 is 15 residues long. The germline V gene encodes CDR1 SGHAT and CDR2 FQNNGV. This CDR3 is CASSPGRTSTDTQYF. CDR3 sequence (DNA): TGTGCCAGCAGCCCAGGACGGACTAGCACAGATACGCAGTATTTT. Full variable domain (outside the CDR3, taken from reference TRBV11-2 and TRBJ2-3): EAGVAQSPRYKIIEKRQSVAFWCNPISGHATLYWYQQILGQGPKLLIQFQNNGVVDDSQLPKDRFSAERLKGVDSTLKIQPAKLEDSAVYLCASSPGRTSTDTQYFGPGTRLTVL.

The chain links TRBV4-2 to TRBJ1-3; 8 positions match TRBD1. CDR3 length: 14 residues. The germline gives CDR1 LGHNA, CDR2 YNFKEQ. V lost 3 bases, J lost 8 bases, and 6 bases stayed unmatched. CDR3 protein: CASSHGTGGDTIYF. The DNA for the CDR3 is TGTGCCAGCAGCCACGGGACAGGCGGGGACACCATATATTTT.

This clone was seen a few times. The V call is TRBV7-6, the J call TRBJ2-3; 10 bases match TRBD2. The junction had 2 bases not matched to a gene; V was cut back by 5 bases and J by 3 bases. The CDR3 contains 14 residues. Germline CDR1 and CDR2: SGHVS and FNYEAQ. CDR3 sequence: CASSISGGTDTQYF. DNA of the CDR3: TGTGCCAGCAGCATTAGCGGGGGGACAGATACGCAGTATTTT.